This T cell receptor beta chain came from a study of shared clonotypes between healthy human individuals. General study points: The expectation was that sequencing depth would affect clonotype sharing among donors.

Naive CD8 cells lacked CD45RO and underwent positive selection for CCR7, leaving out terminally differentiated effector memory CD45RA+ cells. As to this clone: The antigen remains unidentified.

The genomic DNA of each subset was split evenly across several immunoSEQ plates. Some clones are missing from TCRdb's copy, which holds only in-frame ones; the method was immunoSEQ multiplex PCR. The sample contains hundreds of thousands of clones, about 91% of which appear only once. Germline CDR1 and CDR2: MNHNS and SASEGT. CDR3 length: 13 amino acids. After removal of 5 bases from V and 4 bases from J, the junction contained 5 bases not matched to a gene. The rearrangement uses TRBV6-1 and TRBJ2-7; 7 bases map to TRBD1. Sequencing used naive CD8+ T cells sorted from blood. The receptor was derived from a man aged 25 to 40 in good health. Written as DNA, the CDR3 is TGTGCCAGCAGTCCGGGACAGAAGTACGAGCAGTACTTC. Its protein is CASSPGQKYEQYF.